The rows below give T cell receptor beta chains drawn from one sample of a study of shared clonotypes between healthy human individuals. Here immunoSEQ multiplex PCR was the method, and the copy in TCRdb shows in-frame clones only, minus some. The sample yields 2 million to 2.5 million clones, under 95% seen once. Sequencing was performed on naive CD4+ T cells from PBMCs. All receptors come from a man younger than 35 in good health. Some clones in this sample may be carry-over from other donors' samples. CDR3s include the opening cysteine and the closing phenylalanine or tryptophan. A clone size is listed for some rows: how often the clone was seen (once, few, many), or a class if it is expanded.

abundance	v_gene	CDR3aa
.	TRBV9	CASSREGSSYNEQFF
.	TRBV10-3	CAISVHDTQGANYGYTF
.	TRBV15	CATSTQTGGGEKLFF
.	TRBV5-1	CASSLDRGSNQPQHF
.	TRBV6-5	CASSYNGQINTIYF
.	TRBV19	CASTVNPGGFRQEAFF
.	TRBV18	CASSQSSGQSYGYTF
.	TRBV7-9	CASSSSYPGPTLNYGYTF
.	TRBV7-3	CASSPYSGGSTDTQYF
.	TRBV5-5	CASSPGAGSSGANVLTF
.	TRBV6-6	CASTSRVVAGWYEQYF
.	TRBV5-6	CASSGTANTEAFF
.	TRBV7-3	CASGAGCHEQYF
.	TRBV10-1	CAELVTEQYF
.	TRBV28	CASSYVDSPNYGYTF
.	TRBV27	CASSLLWGSRYEQYF
.	TRBV28	CASSLEQGVTDTQYF
.	TRBV27	CASSPGVGRQETQYF
.	TRBV5-4	CASSPGTGDLGEQYF
.	TRBV7-6	CASSLDRNTGELFF
.	TRBV5-1	CASSLYSDSTDTQYF
.	TRBV7-9	CASSLNRGRNTEAFF
.	TRBV4-1	CASSQDEAHQETQYF
.	TRBV19	CASSRDRSSGNTIYF
few	TRBV2	CASTPQGGYTF
.	TRBV28	CASMAVTYEQYF
.	TRBV7-9	CASSQVTGYEQYF
.	TRBV5-1	CASSLAAIPLTDTQYF
.	TRBV19	CASSPGSGAYNEQFF
.	TRBV28	CASSLGQPQHF